The present TCR beta chain was sequenced within a study of shared clonotypes between healthy human individuals. Study findings and constraints: A handful of donors showed sharing of 4.5% to 6% of naive CD4 clonotypes. It was the non-shared clonotypes that had lower generation probabilities than clonotypes shared by all four donors.

Each donor was a Caucasian adult residing in Nashville, Tennessee. TCRdb's table, derived via immunoSEQ multiplex PCR, lists solely in-frame clones and lacks some. Of 2,500,000 or so clones listed, about 92% are singletons. Notes on this clone: Its target is not known. Other DNA sequences in this specimen translate into the identical CDR3.

The V gene's germline CDR1 is KGHSH and CDR2 LQKENI. This CDR3 contains 14 residues. The V end lost 2 bases, the J end lost 3 bases, and 10 bases lay between the germline ends. The genes are TRBV18 and TRBJ1-1; D is undetermined. Material for sequencing was naive CD4+ T cells sorted from blood. Subset given: CD45RA+ positively selected. This clonotype originated in a young man in good health. As DNA, the CDR3 is TGTGCCAGCTCACCAGTTGGTGGAGACACTGAAGCTTTCTTT. Amino acid sequence: CASSPVGGDTEAFF.